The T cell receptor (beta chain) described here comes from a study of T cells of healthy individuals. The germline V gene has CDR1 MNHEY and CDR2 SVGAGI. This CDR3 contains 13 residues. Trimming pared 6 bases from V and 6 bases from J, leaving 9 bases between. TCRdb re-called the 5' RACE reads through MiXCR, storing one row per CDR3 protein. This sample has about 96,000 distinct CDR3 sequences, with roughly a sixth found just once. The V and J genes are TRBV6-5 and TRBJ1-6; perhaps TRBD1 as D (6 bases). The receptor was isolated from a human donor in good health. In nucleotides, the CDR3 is TGTGCCAGCAGAAGGGACATTAATTCACCCCTCCACTTT. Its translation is CASRRDINSPLHF.